A single TCR beta chain is shown here with its context. The sample is drawn from a study of blood T cell repertoires in COVID-19. Study overall: Sites across the United States, Italy and Spain contributed samples from acute and convalescent COVID-19. From T cells, B-cell-depleted T cells, or PBMCs came the material, which was cDNA or gDNA.

V shed 0 bases and J shed 0 bases, with 10 bases lying between them. The CDR3 is 16 amino acids. CDR1 and CDR2 (germline): SGHTA, FQGNSA. Per the authors' pipeline: Scientists estimated how many nucleated cells there were by amplifying reference gene primers. Method: immunoSEQ multiplex PCR; TCRdb's copy keeps in-frame clones and lacks some. The V and J calls and the clone size are those of that table, but D and trimming were determined from the DNA. The data contain about 200,000 clones, roughly nine tenths of them singletons. The chain is built from TRBV7-2 and TRBJ2-3, with D possibly being TRBD2 (5 bases). The sequence was obtained from a man aged 40-49 years with acute or convalescent COVID-19. Source material: peripheral blood. For the CDR3, the DNA is TGTGCCAGCAGCTTAGCAGCGGTAACTAGCACAGATACGCAGTATTTT. Translation gives CASSLAAVTSTDTQYF.